This TCR beta chain was captured in a study of blood T cells in healthy people across ages. Study-wide context: Per two T cells, template switching captured roughly one barcoded beta molecule.

V was cut by 2 bases and J by 6 bases, with 24 bases left in between. This CDR3 region has 18 residues. Germline CDR1 and CDR2: LGHNA and YNFKEQ. A second roughly 7 to 11 cycle PCR used barcoded and J-beta primers. TCRdb reanalysed the 5' RACE reads using MiXCR and keeps one entry per CDR3 protein. The sample holds roughly 650,000 distinct CDR3 sequences, about 34% seen once. Sequencing was performed on blood. The sequence came from a woman aged 80 or over in good health. The chain links TRBV4-2 to TRBJ2-3, with a possible D match to TRBD1 (6 bases). The DNA for the CDR3 is TGTGCCAGCAGCCAAACATCTACAGGGCTGGGATTGAGCGATACGCAGTATTTT. Translation: CASSQTSTGLGLSDTQYF.